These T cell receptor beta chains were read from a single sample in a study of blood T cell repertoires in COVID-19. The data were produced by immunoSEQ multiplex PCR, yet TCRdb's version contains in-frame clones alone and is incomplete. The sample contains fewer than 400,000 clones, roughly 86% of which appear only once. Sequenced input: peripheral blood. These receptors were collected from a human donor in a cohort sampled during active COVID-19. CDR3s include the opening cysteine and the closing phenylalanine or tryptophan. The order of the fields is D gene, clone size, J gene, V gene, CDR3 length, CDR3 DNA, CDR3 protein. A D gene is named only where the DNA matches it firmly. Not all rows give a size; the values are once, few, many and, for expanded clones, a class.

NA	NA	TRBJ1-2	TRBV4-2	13	TGTGCCAGCAGCCAACCTAACGGGGTTGGCTACACCTTC	CASSQPNGVGYTF
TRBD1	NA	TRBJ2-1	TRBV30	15	TGTGCCTGGAGTGCAGGGGGTGTCGGGTACAATGAGCAGTTCTTC	CAWSAGGVGYNEQFF
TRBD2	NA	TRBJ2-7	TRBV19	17	TGTGCCAGTAGTATACAGTGGCCTAGCGGATCACCCTACGAGCAGTACTTC	CASSIQWPSGSPYEQYF
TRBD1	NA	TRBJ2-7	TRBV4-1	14	TGCGCCAGCAGCCAAACAGGGGGTCGTCCTGAGCAGTACTTC	CASSQTGGRPEQYF
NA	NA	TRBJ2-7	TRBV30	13	TGTGCCTGGAGTGAAGGGGTCGGCTACGAGCAGTACTTC	CAWSEGVGYEQYF
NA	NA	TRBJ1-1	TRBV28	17	TGTGCCAGCAGTCCCCCTTTCCTGACACCGATGAACACTGAAGCTTTCTTT	CASSPPFLTPMNTEAFF
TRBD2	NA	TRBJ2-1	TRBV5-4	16	TGTGCCAGCAGGCAGCGGGGTAGCGCCGATAACAATGAGCAGTTCTTC	CASRQRGSADNNEQFF
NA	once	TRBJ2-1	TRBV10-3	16	TGTGCCATCAGTGAGTCGGGGGCTGGAACATACAATGAGCAGTTCTTC	CAISESGAGTYNEQFF
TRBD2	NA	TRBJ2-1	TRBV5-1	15	TGCGCCAGCAGCTTCAGCGGGGGGGCCTACAATGAGCAGTTCTTC	CASSFSGGAYNEQFF
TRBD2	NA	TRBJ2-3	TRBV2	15	TGTGCCAGCTCTCGACTAGCGGGAGGAATCGATACGCAGTATTTT	CASSRLAGGIDTQYF
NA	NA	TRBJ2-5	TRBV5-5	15	TGTGCCAGCAGCATAGACCCCAGGGGCGGGGAGACCCAGTACTTC	CASSIDPRGGETQYF
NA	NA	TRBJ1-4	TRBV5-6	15	TGTGCCAGCAGCCCGCCGGGAGGGGTGGGTGAAAAACTGTTTTTT	CASSPPGGVGEKLFF
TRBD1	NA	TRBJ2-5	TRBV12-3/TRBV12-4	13	TGTGCCAGCAGTCCCGGACAGGAAGAGACCCAGTACTTC	CASSPGQEETQYF
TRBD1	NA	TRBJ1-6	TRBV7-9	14	TGTGCCAGCAGGAAGACAGGGAATAATTCACCCCTCCACTTT	CASRKTGNNSPLHF
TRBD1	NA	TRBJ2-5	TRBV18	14	TGTGCCAGCTCACTTGGACAGGAGGAAGAGACCCAGTACTTC	CASSLGQEEETQYF
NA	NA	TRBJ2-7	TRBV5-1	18	TGCGCCAGCAGCTTGGGTCCCGGAGCGGCAGGGGCTGCTTACGAGCAGTACTTC	CASSLGPGAAGAAYEQYF